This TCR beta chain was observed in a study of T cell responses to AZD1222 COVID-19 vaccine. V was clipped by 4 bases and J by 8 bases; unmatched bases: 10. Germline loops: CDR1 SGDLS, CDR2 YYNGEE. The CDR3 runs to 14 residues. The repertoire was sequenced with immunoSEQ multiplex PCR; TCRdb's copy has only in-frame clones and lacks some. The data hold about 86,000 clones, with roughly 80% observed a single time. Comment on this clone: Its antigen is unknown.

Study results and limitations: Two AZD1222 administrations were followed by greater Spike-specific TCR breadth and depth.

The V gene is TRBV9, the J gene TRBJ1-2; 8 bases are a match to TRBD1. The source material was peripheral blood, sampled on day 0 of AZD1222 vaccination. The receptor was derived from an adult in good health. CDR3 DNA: TGTGCCAGCAGCACCGGGACAGGAACGTACGGCTACACCTTC. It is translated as CASSTGTGTYGYTF.